The present T cell receptor (beta chain) was sequenced within a study of T cells in Graves' hyperthyroidism and ophthalmopathy. This clonotype was picked up a small number of times. V was trimmed by 1 base and J by 5 bases, leaving 9 bases between them. The CDR3 covers 13 residues. Germline CDR1 is SGHVS and CDR2 is FQNEAQ. What was amplified from RNA transcripts were TCR beta CDR3 regions. An initial round of RT-PCR targeting the TCR CDR3 relied on the HTBI primer set. TCRdb itself ran the multiplex PCR reads through MiXCR, one entry per CDR3 protein. The table shows around 350,000 distinct CDR3 sequences, with around a sixth occurring only once. Ahead of any ophthalmopathy symptoms, the blood sample was obtained at the first diagnosis of hyperthyroidism. Source material for PBMCs was about 10 ml fresh peripheral blood.

The chain is built from TRBV7-8 and TRBJ2-7; no clear D gene. The origin of this receptor is a woman in her late teens or twenties with Graves' hyperthyroidism that later progressed to Graves' ophthalmopathy. The source material was blood. Here the CDR3 reads CASSLVPLDEQYF. The CDR3 coding sequence is TGTGCCAGCAGCTTAGTCCCCCTGGACGAGCAGTACTTC.